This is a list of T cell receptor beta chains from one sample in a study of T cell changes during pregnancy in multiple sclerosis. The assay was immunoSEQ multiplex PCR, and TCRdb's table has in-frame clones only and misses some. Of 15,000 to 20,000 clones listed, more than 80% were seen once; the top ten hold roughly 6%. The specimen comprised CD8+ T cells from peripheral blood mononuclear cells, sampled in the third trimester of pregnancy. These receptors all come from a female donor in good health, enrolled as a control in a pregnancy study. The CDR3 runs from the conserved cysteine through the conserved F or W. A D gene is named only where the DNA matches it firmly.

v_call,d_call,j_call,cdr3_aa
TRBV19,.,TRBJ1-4,CASSMRTETNEKLFF
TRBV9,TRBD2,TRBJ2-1,CASSVRDYNNEQFF
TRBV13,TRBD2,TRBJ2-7,CASSRGLAGGYSSYEQYF
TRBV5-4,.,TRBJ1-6,CASRRWARPDSPLHF
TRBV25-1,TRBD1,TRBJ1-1,CASSQGQMNTEAFF
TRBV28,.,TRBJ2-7,CASSLTGGGSYEQYF
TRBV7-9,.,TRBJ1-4,CASSFSEDGEKLFF
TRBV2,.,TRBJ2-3,CASSEGVATDTQYF
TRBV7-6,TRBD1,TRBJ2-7,CASGQGAVEQYF
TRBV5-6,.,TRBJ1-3,CASSLAGTRGNTIYF